This T cell receptor (beta chain) was recorded in a study of T cells in Graves' hyperthyroidism and ophthalmopathy. Across the whole study: Staff took peripheral blood when the initial diagnosis was made, before any treatment began. General study points: Blood held most thyroid clonotypes expanded above 0.001 frequency.

Orbital computed tomography and thyroid ultrasound, together with serum TRAb and thyroxine and clinical symptoms, were used for diagnoses. Regions amplified from RNA transcripts were the TCR beta CDR3 regions. A first-round RT-PCR of the TCR CDR3 used the HTBI primer set. MiXCR, applied by TCRdb to the multiplex PCR reads, yields one record per CDR3 protein. This sample has over 550,000 distinct CDR3 sequences, with roughly 17% found just once. This clonotype was counted ten times or more. The antigen is unknown. The CDR3 contains 14 residues. CDR1 is LGHDT and CDR2 is YNNKEL in the germline V gene (reference sequence). V lost 0 bases, J lost 7 bases, and 12 bases lay in between.

The genes are TRBV3-1 and TRBJ1-2, with D perhaps TRBD1 (6 bases). This TCR derives from a young woman with Graves' hyperthyroidism. What was sequenced was blood. The chain's CDR3 is CASSQETGGPGYTF. DNA for the CDR3: TGTGCCAGCAGCCAAGAGACCGGGGGGCCTGGCTACACCTTC.